The 9 T cell receptor beta chains listed next were all sequenced from one sample in a study of HIV-infected children after antiretroviral therapy interruption. Treatment noted: PENTA 11 planned treatment interruption arm or continuous ART arm. The TCR library was built from RNA with a 3' RACE protocol and unique molecular identifiers. MiXCR, applied by TCRdb to the 3' RACE reads, yields one record per CDR3 protein. The sample includes around 47,000 distinct CDR3 sequences, approximately 4% of them seen just once. The material sequenced was CD45RA+ CD4+ T cells from PBMCs, pooled from several time points, taken from a donor given antiretroviral therapy, either interrupted or continuous. Subset given: naive CD4+ CD45RA+ CD45RO- T cells. The receptors here all came from a pool of human donors with HIV.

The chain joins TRBV29-1 to TRBJ1-5, with a tentative D call TRBD1 (6 bases). Germline V CDR1 and CDR2: SQVTM, ANQGSEA. V lost 4 bases and J lost 4, with 8 bases in between. The CDR3 is made up of 12 amino acids. Here the CDR3 reads CSVGDTNQPQHF. The CDR3 nucleotides read TGCAGCGTTGGGGACACGAATCAGCCCCAGCATTTT.

The J gene is TRBJ1-6, the V gene TRBV12-3 or TRBV12-4; no clear D. CDR3 length equals 15 residues. V was trimmed by 6 bases and J by 2 bases, leaving 11 bases between them. CDR3 DNA: TGTGCCAGCAGCCGGAAGGGTCCCTATAATTCACCCCTCCACTTT. Encoded protein: CASSRKGPYNSPLHF.

This clonotype showed up many times. The rearrangement uses TRBV2 and TRBJ2-3, with 10 bases matching TRBD2. The length of the CDR3 is 15 residues. V shed 6 bases and J 2 bases; nucleotides not matched to a gene: 5. Germline lookup yields CDR1 SNHLY and CDR2 FYNNEI. CDR3 DNA sequence: TGTGCCAGCAGGGGACTAGCGAACCCCACAGATACGCAGTATTTT. Protein: CASRGLANPTDTQYF.

Ten or more counts support this clonotype. This chain joins TRBV6-2 or TRBV6-3 and TRBJ1-6; D is ambiguous. V was trimmed by 4 bases and J by 10 bases, leaving 14 bases between them. The germline V gene encodes CDR1 MNHEY and CDR2 SVGEGT. The CDR3 has 14 residues. The chain's CDR3 is CASSSPPAGSPLHF. The CDR3 DNA follows: TGTGCCAGCAGTTCCCCTCCGGCCGGCTCACCCCTCCACTTT.

Ten or more counts support this clonotype. The V and J genes are TRBV7-3 and TRBJ2-3, with 8 nucleotides matching TRBD2. This CDR3 is built from 14 residues. Germline CDR1 is SGHTA and CDR2 is FQGTGA. With V trimmed by 5 bases and J by 4 bases, 5 bases remained unmatched. The chain's CDR3 is CASSPQGLADTQYF. In DNA, the CDR3 is TGTGCCAGCAGCCCTCAGGGACTAGCAGATACGCAGTATTTT.

This clonotype appeared many times. The gene calls are TRBV7-2 and TRBJ2-7; D is uncertain. Germline loops: CDR1 SGHTA, CDR2 FQGNSA. The CDR3 sequence is 11 residues long. V lost 1 base to trimming and J lost 7 bases, with 5 bases between them. The CDR3 DNA is TGTGCCAGCAGCTTAGTGGGTGAGCAGTACTTC. Its translation: CASSLVGEQYF. The whole variable domain, filled in from reference TRBV7-2 and TRBJ2-7, reads GAGVSQSPSNKVTEKGKDVELRCDPISGHTALYWYRQSLGQGLEFLIYFQGNSAPDKSGLPSDRFSAERTGGSVSTLTIQRTQQEDSAVYLCASSLVGEQYFGPGTRLTVT.

This clonotype was recorded many times. The chain couples TRBV5-5 to TRBJ2-7; 11 nucleotides match TRBD1. V shed 1 base and J 4 bases; nucleotides not matched to a gene: 1. CDR1 is SGHKS, CDR2 YYEKEE, per germline (reference sequence). The CDR3 length is 14 residues. CDR3 DNA: TGTGCCAGCAGCTTGAGGGACAGGGGGTACGAGCAGTACTTC. Protein: CASSLRDRGYEQYF. Full variable domain (rest looked up from reference TRBV5-5 and TRBJ2-7): DAGVTQSPTHLIKTRGQQVTLRCSPISGHKSVSWYQQVLGQGPQFIFQYYEKEERGRGNFPDRFSARQFPNYSSELNVNALLLGDSALYLCASSLRDRGYEQYFGPGTRLTVT.

This clonotype has a count of ten or more. The chain links TRBV7-2 to TRBJ1-4; D uncertain. The CDR3 is 15 amino acids. Per the germline V gene, CDR1 is SGHTA and CDR2 is FQGNSA. Trimming pared 1 base from V and 2 bases from J, leaving 8 bases between. CDR3 nucleotide sequence: TGTGCCAGCAGCTTAGTATCCTCGACTAATGAAAAACTGTTTTTT. This encodes CASSLVSSTNEKLFF.

This clonotype was counted at least ten times. This chain uses TRBV7-2 with TRBJ2-3; perhaps TRBD1 as D (5 bases). Looked up from germline, CDR1 is SGHTA and CDR2 is FQGNSA. The CDR3 covers 14 residues. Trimming removed 2 bases from V and 2 bases from J, with 8 bases in between. The CDR3 DNA reads as TGTGCCAGCAGCTTACAGACAGACACAGATACGCAGTATTTT. Amino acid sequence: CASSLQTDTDTQYF.